This TCR beta chain was captured by sequencing in a study of post-analysis software for immune sequencing data. Tagging with unique molecular identifiers was a feature of the TCR beta cDNA libraries. Approximately 500,000 cDNA molecules were recovered from an input of roughly 0.85 to 10 million T cells. Using its own MiXCR run on the PCR reads, TCRdb lists one record per CDR3 protein. In the table there are more than 500,000 distinct CDR3 sequences, 34% of which are singletons. This clonotype was sampled from a girl under 18 with multiple sclerosis. Material for sequencing was blood.

The CDR3 DNA sequence: TGCAGTGCTAGAGCTACTCTTAGCGACCAAGAGACCCAGTACTTC. Translation gives CSARATLSDQETQYF. This sequence joins TRBV20-1 and TRBJ2-5, with D possibly TRBD2 on 5 matching bases. Trimming shortened V by 1 base and J by 0 bases, and 12 bases separated the two germline ends. The V gene's germline CDR1 is DFQATT and CDR2 SNEGSKA (reference sequence). The CDR3 is 15 amino acids.